The 17 T cell receptor beta chains below were found in one sample sequenced in a study of identical twins. One entry per CDR3 protein results from TCRdb running MiXCR on the 5' RACE reads. Of a few hundred thousand distinct CDR3 sequences in the sample, 15% were seen once. These data also featured in a second study, about yellow fever vaccine responses in identical twins.

The sample consisted of CD4+ T cells sorted from blood. These receptors all stem from a woman in her late teens or twenties in good health.

This clonotype has more than one count but fewer than ten. V and J are TRBV29-1 and TRBJ2-2, with TRBD1 matching over 8 bases. V lost 7 bases to trimming and J lost 1 base; unmatched junction nucleotides: 2. Germline V gene sequence: CDR1 SQVTM, CDR2 ANQGSEA. The CDR3 is 13 amino acids. The CDR3 DNA sequence: TGCAGCGGGGGGACAGGGAACACCGGGGAGCTGTTTTTT. Translation: CSGGTGNTGELFF.

This clonotype was counted a few times. Germline and junction disagree at one end, which may indicate a read error. This chain connects TRBV20-1 to TRBJ2-7, with 11 bases identical to TRBD2. In germline, CDR1 is DFQATT, CDR2 SNEGSKA (reference sequence). The CDR3 loop spans 15 amino acids. Here the CDR3 DNA reads TGCAGTGCTAGACCCCAGGCTAGCGGGAGGCCTGGAAACTTTTTC. Residues: CSARPQASGRPGNFF.

This clonotype appeared a few times. The CDR3, as DNA: TGTGCCAGCGGTAGGAATGAAAAACTGTTTTTT. Its translation: CASGRNEKLFF. V gene TRBV12-3 or TRBV12-4 combines with J gene TRBJ1-4; D is unresolved. Trimming removed 8 bases at V and 5 bases at J, with 6 bases between. The CDR3 covers 11 residues.

This clonotype was counted between two and nine times. This chain joins TRBV29-1 and TRBJ2-7; 10 nucleotides agree with TRBD2. Per the germline V gene, CDR1 is SQVTM and CDR2 is ANQGSEA. V shed 6 bases and J 2 bases; nucleotides not matched to a gene: 4. The CDR3 sequence is 13 residues long. CDR3 nucleotides: TGCAGCGTGATCCTAGCGGGAGCCTACGAGCAGTACTTC. This sequence encodes CSVILAGAYEQYF.

This clonotype has more than one count but fewer than ten. This sequence joins TRBV11-1 and TRBJ2-3, with 14 bases that match TRBD2. The length of the CDR3 is 19 residues. J lost 2 bases, V lost 1 base, and 8 bases had no gene match. Looked up from germline, CDR1 is SGHAT and CDR2 is FQDESV (reference sequence). CDR3 sequence: CASSLGLTSGRALTDTQYF. The CDR3 DNA reads as TGTGCCAGCAGCTTAGGGTTGACTAGCGGGAGGGCCCTCACAGATACGCAGTATTTT.

The DNA of the CDR3 is TGCAGCGCTGACGGGACTAGCGGTTACAATGAGCAGTTCTTC. Translating it yields CSADGTSGYNEQFF. The chain has TRBV29-1 and TRBJ2-1, with 11 bases aligning to TRBD2. The CDR3 totals 14 residues. Unmatched junction bases numbered 6, after V lost 7 bases and J lost 4 bases. Per germline, CDR1 SQVTM and CDR2 ANQGSEA.

This clonotype was observed a handful of times. This rearrangement joins TRBV2 to TRBJ1-2; D is unclear. The CDR3 runs 15 residues. Deletions cut 8 bases from V and 5 bases from J, with 21 bases between. CDR1 SNHLY and CDR2 FYNNEI come from the germline V gene. DNA of the CDR3: TGTGCCAGCTTTAGTAGGCCTAACTTGGGGTATGGCTACACCTTC. Protein: CASFSRPNLGYGYTF.

This clonotype was counted between two and nine times. The J gene is TRBJ2-4, the V gene TRBV4-1, with D perhaps matching TRBD2 (6 bases). The CDR3 extends over 16 amino acids. Germline assignment: CDR1 MGHRA and CDR2 YSYEKL. V lost 0 bases and J 0 bases, leaving 9 bases between the germline ends. The CDR3 DNA is TGCGCCAGCAGCCAAGATCGGGGACTAGCCAAAAACATTCAGTACTTC. It translates to CASSQDRGLAKNIQYF.

This clonotype was seen more than once but under ten times. The chain joins TRBV11-2 to TRBJ2-1; D unresolved. With 5 bases removed from V and 3 bases from J, the gap between germline ends came to 5 bases. The CDR3 spans 12 residues. Germline V gene data show CDR1 as SGHAT and CDR2 as FQNNGV. CDR3 region: CASSPYYNEQFF. CDR3 DNA sequence: TGTGCCAGCAGCCCCTACTACAATGAGCAGTTCTTC.

This chain connects TRBV12-3 or TRBV12-4 to TRBJ1-3; D is perhaps TRBD1 (6 bases). Trimming stripped 6 bases from V and 3 bases from J, with 12 bases between. The CDR3 covers 14 residues. The CDR3 DNA is TGTGCCAGCAGCAGGGGACGGATTGGAAACACCATATATTTT. Its protein product is CASSRGRIGNTIYF.

This clonotype has just a few counts. V is TRBV5-1 and J is TRBJ1-1; the D gene is possibly TRBD1 (5 bases). Looked up from germline, CDR1 is SGHRS and CDR2 is YFSETQ. There are 14 residues in the CDR3. With 0 bases removed from V and 3 bases from J, the gap between germline ends came to 9 bases. The CDR3 DNA reads TGCGCCAGCAGCTTGGTGCCAGGGTACACTGAAGCTTTCTTT. Translated: CASSLVPGYTEAFF.

The chain couples TRBV10-3 to TRBJ2-6; D perhaps matches TRBD1 (5 bases). The CDR3 runs 15 residues. Trimming removed 3 bases from V and 1 base from J, with 7 bases in between. In germline, CDR1 is ENHRY, CDR2 SYGVKD. The CDR3 here is CAISDDRSGANVLTF. CDR3 DNA sequence: TGTGCCATCAGTGACGACAGATCTGGGGCCAACGTCCTGACTTTC.

This clonotype was seen only a few times. The J gene is TRBJ1-1, the V gene TRBV5-1; 9 positions match TRBD1. The CDR3 runs 14 residues. The ends lost 4 bases at V and 1 base at J; junction bases unmatched: 2. CDR1 and CDR2 from the germline V gene are SGHRS and YFSETQ. CDR3 region: CASSGQGRNTEAFF. As DNA, the CDR3 is TGCGCCAGCAGCGGACAGGGGAGGAACACTGAAGCTTTCTTT.

The chain recombines TRBV5-1 with TRBJ1-6; unclear D gene. Trimming shortened V by 0 bases and J by 2 bases, and 6 bases separated the two germline ends. The CDR3 has 15 amino acids. The germline CDR1 and CDR2 sequences are SGHRS and YFSETQ. The CDR3 bases are TGCGCCAGCAGCTTGGCTGAAGCCTATAATTCACCCCTCCACTTT. It is translated as CASSLAEAYNSPLHF.

This clonotype has a handful of counts. V usage is TRBV20-1 and J usage is TRBJ2-3, with TRBD2 identical over 7 bases. With 5 bases clipped from V and 0 bases from J, the junction kept 5 bases outside the gene matches. CDR3 length: 14 residues. CDR1 and CDR2 from the germline V gene are DFQATT and SNEGSKA (reference sequence). CDR3 nucleotides: TGCAGTGCTGGACGGGGGGTGAGCACAGATACGCAGTATTTT. Amino acids: CSAGRGVSTDTQYF.

This clonotype was recorded at least ten times. This chain links TRBV24-1 with TRBJ1-5; TRBD1 aligns across 9 bases. The CDR3 has 18 residues. Germline CDR1 reads KGHDR; CDR2 reads SFDVKD. V lost 0 bases to trimming and J lost 0 bases; unmatched junction nucleotides: 5. The CDR3: CATSDLSWDRASNQPQHF. The CDR3, as DNA: TGTGCCACCAGTGATTTGTCCTGGGACAGGGCTAGCAATCAGCCCCAGCATTTT.

The gene calls are TRBV20-1 and TRBJ2-7; 9 positions match TRBD2. The V segment lost 0 bases and the J segment 3 bases; nucleotides outside the gene matches: 3. There are 14 residues in the CDR3. Germline assignment: CDR1 DFQATT and CDR2 SNEGSKA (reference sequence). CDR3 coding DNA: TGCAGTGCTAGAGATCTTAGCGGGAGCTACGAGCAGTACTTC. Protein: CSARDLSGSYEQYF.